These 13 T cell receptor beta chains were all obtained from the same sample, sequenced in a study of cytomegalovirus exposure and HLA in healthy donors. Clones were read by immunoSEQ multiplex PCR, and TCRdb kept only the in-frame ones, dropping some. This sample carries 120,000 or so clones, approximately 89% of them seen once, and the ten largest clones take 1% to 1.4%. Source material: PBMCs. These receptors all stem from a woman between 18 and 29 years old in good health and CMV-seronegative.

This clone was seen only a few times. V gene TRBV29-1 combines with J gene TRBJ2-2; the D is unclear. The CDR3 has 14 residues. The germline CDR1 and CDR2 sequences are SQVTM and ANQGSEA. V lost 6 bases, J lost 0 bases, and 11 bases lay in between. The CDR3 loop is CSVIAQANTGELFF. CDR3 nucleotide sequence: TGCAGCGTCATCGCACAAGCGAACACCGGGGAGCTGTTTTTT.

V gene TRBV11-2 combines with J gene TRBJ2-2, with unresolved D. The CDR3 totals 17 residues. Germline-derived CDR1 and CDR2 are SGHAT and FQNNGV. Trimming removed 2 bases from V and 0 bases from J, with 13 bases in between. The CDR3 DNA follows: TGTGCCAGCAGCTTACGTTCCAGCCTAGCGAACACCGGGGAGCTGTTTTTT. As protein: CASSLRSSLANTGELFF.

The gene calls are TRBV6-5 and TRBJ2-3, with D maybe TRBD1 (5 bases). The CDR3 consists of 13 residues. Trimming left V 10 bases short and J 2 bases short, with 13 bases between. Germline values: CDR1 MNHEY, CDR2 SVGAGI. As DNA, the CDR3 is TGTGCCACAAGGGGCTACTTCACAGATACGCAGTATTTT. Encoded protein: CATRGYFTDTQYF.

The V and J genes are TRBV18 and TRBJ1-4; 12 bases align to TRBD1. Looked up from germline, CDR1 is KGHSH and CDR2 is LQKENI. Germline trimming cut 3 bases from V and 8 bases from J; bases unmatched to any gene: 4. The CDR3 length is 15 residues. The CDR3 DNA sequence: TGTGCCAGCTCACCTTCAGGGACAGGGGGCGAAAAACTGTTTTTT. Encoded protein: CASSPSGTGGEKLFF.

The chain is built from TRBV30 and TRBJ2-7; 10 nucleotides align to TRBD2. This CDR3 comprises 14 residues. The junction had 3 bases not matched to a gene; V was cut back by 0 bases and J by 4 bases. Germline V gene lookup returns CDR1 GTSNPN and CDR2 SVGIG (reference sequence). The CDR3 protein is CAWSVSGGGYEQYV. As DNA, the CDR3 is TGTGCCTGGAGTGTGAGCGGGGGGGGGTACGAGCAGTACGTC.

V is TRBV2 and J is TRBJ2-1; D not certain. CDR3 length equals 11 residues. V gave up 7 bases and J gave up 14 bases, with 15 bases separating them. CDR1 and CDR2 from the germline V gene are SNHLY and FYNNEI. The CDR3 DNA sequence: TGTGCCAGCACTGACAAGCTCGCCAAGTTCTTC. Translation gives CASTDKLAKFF.

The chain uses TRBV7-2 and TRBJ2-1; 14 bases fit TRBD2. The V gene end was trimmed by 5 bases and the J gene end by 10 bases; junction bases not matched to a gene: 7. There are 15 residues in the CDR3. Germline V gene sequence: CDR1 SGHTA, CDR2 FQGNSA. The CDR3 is CASSVGLAGVREQFF. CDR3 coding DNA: TGTGCCAGCAGCGTGGGACTAGCGGGAGTTAGGGAGCAGTTCTTC.

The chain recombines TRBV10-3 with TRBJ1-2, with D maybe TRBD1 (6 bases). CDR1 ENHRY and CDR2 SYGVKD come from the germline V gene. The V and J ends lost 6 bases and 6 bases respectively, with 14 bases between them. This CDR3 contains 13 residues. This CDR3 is CAIRVQGADGYTF. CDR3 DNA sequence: TGTGCCATCAGGGTACAGGGCGCGGATGGCTACACCTTC.

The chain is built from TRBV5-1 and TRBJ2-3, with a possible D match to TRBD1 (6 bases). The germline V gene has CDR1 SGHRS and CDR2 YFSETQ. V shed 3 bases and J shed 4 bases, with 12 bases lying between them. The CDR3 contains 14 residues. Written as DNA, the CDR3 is TGCGCCAGCAGCTGGGGGCCAGGGTCAGATACGCAGTATTTT. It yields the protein CASSWGPGSDTQYF.

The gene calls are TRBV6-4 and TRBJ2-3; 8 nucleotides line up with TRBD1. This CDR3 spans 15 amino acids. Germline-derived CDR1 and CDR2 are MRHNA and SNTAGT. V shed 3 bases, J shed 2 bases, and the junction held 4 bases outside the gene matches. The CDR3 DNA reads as TGTGCCAGCAGTGAGTTGACAGGGGACACAGATACGCAGTATTTT. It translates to CASSELTGDTDTQYF.

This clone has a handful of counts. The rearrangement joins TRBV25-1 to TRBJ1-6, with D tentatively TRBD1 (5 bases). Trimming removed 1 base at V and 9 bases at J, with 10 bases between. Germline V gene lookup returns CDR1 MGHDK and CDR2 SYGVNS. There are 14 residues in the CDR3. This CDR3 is CASSEWRQSSPLHF. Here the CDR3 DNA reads TGTGCCAGCAGTGAATGGAGACAGAGTTCACCCCTCCACTTT.

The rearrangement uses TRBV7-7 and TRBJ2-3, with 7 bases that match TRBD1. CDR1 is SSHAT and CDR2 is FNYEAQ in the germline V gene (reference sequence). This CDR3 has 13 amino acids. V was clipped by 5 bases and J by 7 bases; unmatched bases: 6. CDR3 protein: CASSRDSYHTQYF. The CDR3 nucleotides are TGTGCCAGCAGCCGGGACAGCTACCATACGCAGTATTTT. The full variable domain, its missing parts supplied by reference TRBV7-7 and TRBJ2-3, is GAGVSQSPRYKVTKRGQDVTLRCDPISSHATLYWYQQALGQGPEFLTYFNYEAQPDKSGLPSDRFSAERPEGSISTLTIQRTEQRDSAMYRCASSRDSYHTQYFGPGTRLTVL.

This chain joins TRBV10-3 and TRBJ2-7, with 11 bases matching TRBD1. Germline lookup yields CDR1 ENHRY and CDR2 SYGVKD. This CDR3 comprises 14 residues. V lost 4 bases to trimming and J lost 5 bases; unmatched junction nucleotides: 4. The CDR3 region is CAISGGQGVNEQYV. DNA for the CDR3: TGTGCCATCAGTGGGGGACAGGGGGTCAACGAGCAGTACGTC.